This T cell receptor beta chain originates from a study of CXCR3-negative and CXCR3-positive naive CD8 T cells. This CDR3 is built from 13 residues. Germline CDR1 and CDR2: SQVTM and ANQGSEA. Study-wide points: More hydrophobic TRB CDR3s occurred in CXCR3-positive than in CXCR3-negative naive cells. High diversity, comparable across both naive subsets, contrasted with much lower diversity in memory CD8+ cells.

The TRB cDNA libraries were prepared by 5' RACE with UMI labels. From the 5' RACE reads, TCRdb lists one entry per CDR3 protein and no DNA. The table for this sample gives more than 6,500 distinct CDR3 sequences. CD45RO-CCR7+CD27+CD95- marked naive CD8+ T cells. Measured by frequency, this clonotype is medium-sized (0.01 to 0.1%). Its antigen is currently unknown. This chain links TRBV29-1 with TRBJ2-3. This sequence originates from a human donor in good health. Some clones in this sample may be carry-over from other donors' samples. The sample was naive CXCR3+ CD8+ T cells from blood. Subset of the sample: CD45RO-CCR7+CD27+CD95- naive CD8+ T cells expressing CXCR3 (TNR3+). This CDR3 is CSVEGTSTDTQYF.